A selection of T cell receptor beta chains follows, all from one sample in a study of T cells expressing NK-cell markers. For each CDR3 protein, TCRdb gives one entry from its re-call of the 5' RACE reads, without DNA. The sample includes hundreds of thousands of distinct CDR3 sequences. Sequences were obtained from blood T cells: a sorted CD56 or NKG2C T cell subset, CD4+ or CD8+ T cells, or bulk PBMC T cells (not recorded which). Receptors originate from a woman between 18 and 75 years old in good health. The CDR3 runs from the conserved cysteine through the conserved F or W.

v_call	j_call	cdr3_aa
TRBV4-2	TRBJ1-1	CASSLYRNTEAFF
TRBV27	TRBJ2-5	CASSPPGSLRKTQYF
TRBV5-1	TRBJ1-6	CASSLMGQGNSPLHF
TRBV20-1	TRBJ2-5	CSALTSGAAQYF
TRBV19	TRBJ2-1	CASSIMGGLASEQFF
TRBV6-2/TRBV6-3	TRBJ1-2	CASSYSDGGIYGYTF
TRBV12-3/TRBV12-4	TRBJ1-5	CASSPDGHNQPQHF
TRBV6-2/TRBV6-3	TRBJ1-1	CASSYIQGDPMNTEAFF
TRBV10-3	TRBJ2-7	CAISEPTKTSRYEQYF
TRBV11-2	TRBJ2-5	CASSLVGLSGGAQETQYF
TRBV6-1	TRBJ2-1	CASTNGAYNEQFF
TRBV19	TRBJ2-3	CASSISDTQYF
TRBV20-1	TRBJ2-1	CSAPPQSSYNEQFF
TRBV7-2	TRBJ1-2	CASSLTGGWEGYTF
TRBV11-2	TRBJ2-7	CASSSPGGHYEQYF
TRBV11-2	TRBJ2-2	CASSLGLGTGRFTGELFF
TRBV10-2	TRBJ2-5	CASSGGPWETQYF
TRBV12-3/TRBV12-4	TRBJ1-2	CASSLETVGYGYTF
TRBV20-1	TRBJ2-1	CSATPRSVNEQFF
TRBV6-4	TRBJ2-2	CASTYTSGLSGELFF
TRBV9	TRBJ1-2	CARVAGDFRDGYTF
TRBV20-1	TRBJ1-5	CSAGGGEPQHF
TRBV7-8	TRBJ2-1	CASNPRESYNEQFF
TRBV12-3/TRBV12-4	TRBJ1-6	CASSYGQINSPLHF
TRBV20-1	TRBJ2-1	CSAPRGSGEGEQFF
TRBV4-2	TRBJ1-6	CASSQEISSYNSPLHF
TRBV7-2	TRBJ2-3	CASSQTSGRLTDTQYF
TRBV18	TRBJ2-1	CASSQSREGLFF
TRBV3-1	TRBJ2-5	CASSQQGAETQYF
TRBV20-1	TRBJ1-2	CSASRQGLLNYGYTF
TRBV7-2	TRBJ2-7	CASRNRTSGSYEQYF
TRBV27	TRBJ1-2	CASSLTRDRAFKGYGYTF
TRBV29-1	TRBJ1-1	CSVYPPLQGHTEAFF
TRBV2	TRBJ1-1	CASSETQGNTEAFF
TRBV28	TRBJ1-4	CASNLDREKLFF
TRBV20-1	TRBJ2-4	CSARVRAKNIQYF
TRBV12-3/TRBV12-4	TRBJ1-1	CASRPGTEPLNTEAFF
TRBV20-1	TRBJ2-1	CSAKTPGTSVYNEQFF
TRBV7-3	TRBJ2-1	CASSLWDTPTIEQFF
TRBV27	TRBJ2-2	CASSFWGAAGELFF
TRBV12-3/TRBV12-4	TRBJ2-3	CASSLIQGSTDTQYF
TRBV21-1	TRBJ1-5	CASSKVVGTGASNQPQHF
TRBV3-1	TRBJ2-2	CASSQDAGVGVPGELFF
TRBV12-3/TRBV12-4	TRBJ1-2	CASSHPPGYGYTF
TRBV9	TRBJ2-1	CASSASGLGEQFF
TRBV27	TRBJ1-6	CASSPQGGNSPLHF
TRBV6-2/TRBV6-3	TRBJ1-1	CASSYSGGGGGTEAFF